This TCR beta chain was captured by sequencing in a study of T cells in Graves' hyperthyroidism and ophthalmopathy. Study-wide results and caveats: In blood, most of the thyroid clonotypes expanded above 0.001 were also present.

CDR1 is SGHRS, CDR2 YFSETQ, per germline. The J segment lost 2 bases and the V segment lost 4 bases, leaving 6 bases of the junction unmatched. CDR3 length equals 14 residues. Amplified regions were TCR beta CDR3 sequences from RNA transcripts. In the first-round RT-PCR of the TCR CDR3, the HTBI primer set was used. MiXCR, run by TCRdb on the multiplex PCR reads, gives a single entry per CDR3 protein. Of more than 350,000 distinct CDR3 sequences detected, 14% to 15% appear once; the ten largest clones hold 32%. This clonotype was observed at least ten times. As yet, its antigen is unknown. Hyperthyroidism, newly diagnosed and lasting under 2 months, affected patients aged 18 to 65. Diagnostic decisions used clinical symptoms, serum thyroxine and TRAb, thyroid ultrasound and orbital computed tomography.

Material for sequencing was blood. The J gene is TRBJ2-7, the V gene TRBV5-1; 7 nucleotides align to TRBD1. The clonotype comes from a woman aged 25 to 45 with Graves' hyperthyroidism. The CDR3: CASSHPGQTYEQYF. The CDR3 bases are TGCGCCAGCAGCCATCCGGGACAGACCTACGAGCAGTACTTC. Filled out from reference TRBV5-1 and TRBJ2-7, the complete variable domain reads KAGVTQTPRYLIKTRGQQVTLSCSPISGHRSVSWYQQTPGQGLQFLFEYFSETQRNKGNFPGRFSGRQFSNSRSEMNVSTLELGDSALYLCASSHPGQTYEQYFGPGTRLTVT.